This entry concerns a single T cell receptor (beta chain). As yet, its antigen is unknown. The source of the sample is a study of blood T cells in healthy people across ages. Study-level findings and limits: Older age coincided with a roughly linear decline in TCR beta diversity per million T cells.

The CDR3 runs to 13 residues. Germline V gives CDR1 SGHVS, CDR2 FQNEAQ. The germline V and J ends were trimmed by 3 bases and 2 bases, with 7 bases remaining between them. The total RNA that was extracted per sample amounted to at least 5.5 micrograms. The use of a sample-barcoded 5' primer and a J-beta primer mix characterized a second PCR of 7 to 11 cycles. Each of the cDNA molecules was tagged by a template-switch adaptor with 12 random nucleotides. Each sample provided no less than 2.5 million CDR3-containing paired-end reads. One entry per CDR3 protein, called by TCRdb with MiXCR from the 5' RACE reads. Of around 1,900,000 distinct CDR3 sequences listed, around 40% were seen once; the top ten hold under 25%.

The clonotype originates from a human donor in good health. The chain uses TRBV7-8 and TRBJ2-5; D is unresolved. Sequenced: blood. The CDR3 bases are TGTGCCAGCAGCTTCAACCCACAAGAGACCCAGTACTTC. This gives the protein CASSFNPQETQYF. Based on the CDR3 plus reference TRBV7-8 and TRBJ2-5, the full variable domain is GAGVSQSPRYKVAKRGQDVALRCDPISGHVSLFWYQQALGQGPEFLTYFQNEAQLDKSGLPSDRFFAERPEGSVSTLKIQRTQQEDSAVYLCASSFNPQETQYFGPGTRLLVL.